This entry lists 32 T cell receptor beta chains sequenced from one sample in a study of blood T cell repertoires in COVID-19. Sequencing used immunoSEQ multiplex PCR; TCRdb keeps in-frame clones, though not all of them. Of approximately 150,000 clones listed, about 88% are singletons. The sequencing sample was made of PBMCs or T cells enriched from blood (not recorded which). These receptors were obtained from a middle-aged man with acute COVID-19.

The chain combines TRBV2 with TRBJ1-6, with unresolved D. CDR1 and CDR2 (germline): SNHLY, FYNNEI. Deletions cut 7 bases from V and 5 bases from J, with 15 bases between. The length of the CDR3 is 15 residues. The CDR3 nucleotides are TGTGCCAGCATTCTAATCCCAGCGGATAATTCACCCCTCCACTTT. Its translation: CASILIPADNSPLHF. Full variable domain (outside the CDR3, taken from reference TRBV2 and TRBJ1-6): EPEVTQTPSHQVTQMGQEVILRCVPISNHLYFYWYRQILGQKVEFLVSFYNNEISEKSEIFDDQFSVERPDGSNFTLKIRSTKLEDSAMYFCASILIPADNSPLHFGNGTRLTVT.

CDR3 region: CASSQGQGGQPQHF. DNA of the CDR3: TGTGCCAGCTCCCAGGGACAGGGAGGGCAGCCCCAGCATTTT. This sequence joins TRBV18 and TRBJ1-5; 9 nucleotides agree with TRBD1. This CDR3 is 14 amino acids long. Germline trimming cut 6 bases from V and 7 bases from J; bases unmatched to any gene: 7. The germline V gene encodes CDR1 KGHSH and CDR2 LQKENI.

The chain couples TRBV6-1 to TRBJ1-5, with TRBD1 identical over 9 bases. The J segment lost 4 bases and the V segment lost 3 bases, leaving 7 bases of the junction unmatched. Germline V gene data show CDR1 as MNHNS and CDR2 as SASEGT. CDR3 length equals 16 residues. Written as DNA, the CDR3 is TGTGCCAGCAGTGACGCCGGGACAGGGCGTAATCAGCCCCAGCATTTT. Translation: CASSDAGTGRNQPQHF.

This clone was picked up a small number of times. The CDR3 reads CASSERTGGAGTGELFF. DNA of the CDR3: TGTGCCAGCAGTGAAAGGACAGGGGGCGCAGGCACCGGGGAGCTGTTTTTT. The chain combines TRBV2 with TRBJ2-2; TRBD1 aligns across 11 bases. The CDR3 consists of 17 residues. CDR1 is SNHLY, CDR2 FYNNEI, per germline. Losses at the gene ends were 2 bases for V and 4 bases for J; bases not matched to a gene: 6.

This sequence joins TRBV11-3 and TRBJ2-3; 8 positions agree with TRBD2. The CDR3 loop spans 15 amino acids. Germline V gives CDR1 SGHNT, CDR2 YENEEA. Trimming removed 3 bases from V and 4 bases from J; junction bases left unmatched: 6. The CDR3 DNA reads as TGTGCCAGCAGCTTGGGTAGCGGGGCCCCAGATACGCAGTATTTT. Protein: CASSLGSGAPDTQYF.

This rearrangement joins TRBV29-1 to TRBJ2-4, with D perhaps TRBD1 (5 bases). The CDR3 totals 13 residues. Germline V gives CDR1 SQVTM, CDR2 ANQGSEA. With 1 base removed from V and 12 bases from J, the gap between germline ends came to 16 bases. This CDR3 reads CSVEAQTPGPQYF. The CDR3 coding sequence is TGCAGCGTTGAAGCCCAGACCCCAGGGCCTCAGTACTTC.

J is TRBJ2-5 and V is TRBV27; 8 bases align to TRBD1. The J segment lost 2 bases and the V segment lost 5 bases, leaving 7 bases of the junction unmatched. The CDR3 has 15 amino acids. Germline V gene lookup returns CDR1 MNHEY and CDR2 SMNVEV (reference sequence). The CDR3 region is CASSPGQVTQETQYF. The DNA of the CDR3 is TGTGCCAGCAGTCCGGGACAGGTTACGCAAGAGACCCAGTACTTC.

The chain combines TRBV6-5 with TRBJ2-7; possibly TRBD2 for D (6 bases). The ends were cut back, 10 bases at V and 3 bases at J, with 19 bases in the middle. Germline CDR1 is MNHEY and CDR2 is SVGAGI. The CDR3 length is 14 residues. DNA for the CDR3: TGTGCCACCCTGAAATCCGCGGGGAGCTACGAGCAGTACTTC. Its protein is CATLKSAGSYEQYF.

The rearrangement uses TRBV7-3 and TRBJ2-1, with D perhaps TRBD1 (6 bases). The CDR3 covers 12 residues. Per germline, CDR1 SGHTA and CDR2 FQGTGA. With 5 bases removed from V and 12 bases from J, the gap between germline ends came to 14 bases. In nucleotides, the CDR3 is TGTGCCAGCAGCACATCAGGGGTGGCGCAGTTCTTC. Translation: CASSTSGVAQFF.

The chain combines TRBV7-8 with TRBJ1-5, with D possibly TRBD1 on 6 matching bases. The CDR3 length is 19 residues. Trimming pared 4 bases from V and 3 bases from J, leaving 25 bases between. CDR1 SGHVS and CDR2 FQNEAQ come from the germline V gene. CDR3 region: CASSYGRTDKLENNQPQHF. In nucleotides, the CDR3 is TGTGCCAGCAGCTATGGTCGGACAGATAAATTGGAGAACAATCAGCCCCAGCATTTT.

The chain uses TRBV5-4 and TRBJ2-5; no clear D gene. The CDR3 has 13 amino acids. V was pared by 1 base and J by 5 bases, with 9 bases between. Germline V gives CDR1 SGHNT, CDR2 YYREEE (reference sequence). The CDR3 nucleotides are TGTGCCAGCAGCTTGTACAGTGGCGAGACCCAGTACTTC. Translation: CASSLYSGETQYF.

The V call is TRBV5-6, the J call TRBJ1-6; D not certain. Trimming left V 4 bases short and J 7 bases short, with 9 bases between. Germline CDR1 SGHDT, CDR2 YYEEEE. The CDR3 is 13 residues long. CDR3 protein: CASSPPGNSPLHF. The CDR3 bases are TGTGCCAGCAGCCCCCCGGGAAATTCACCCCTCCACTTT.

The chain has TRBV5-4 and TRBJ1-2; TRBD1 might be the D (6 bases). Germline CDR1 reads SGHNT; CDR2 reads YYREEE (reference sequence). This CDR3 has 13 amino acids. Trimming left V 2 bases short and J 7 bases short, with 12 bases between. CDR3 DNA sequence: TGTGCCAGCAGCTTCGGGGGGGGCTTTGGCTACACCTTC. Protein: CASSFGGGFGYTF.

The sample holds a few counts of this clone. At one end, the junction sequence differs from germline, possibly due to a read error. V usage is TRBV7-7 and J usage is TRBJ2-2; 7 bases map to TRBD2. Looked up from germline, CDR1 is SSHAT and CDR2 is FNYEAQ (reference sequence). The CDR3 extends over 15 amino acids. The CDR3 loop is CASSHPGGNTGELFF. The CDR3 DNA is TGTGCTAGCAGTCACCCGGGGGGGAACACCGGGGAGCTGTTTTTT.

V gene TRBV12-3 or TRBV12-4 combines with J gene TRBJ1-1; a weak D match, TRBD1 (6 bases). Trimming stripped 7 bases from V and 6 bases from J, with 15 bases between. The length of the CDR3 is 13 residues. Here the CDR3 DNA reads TGTGCCAGCATCGAGGGGGGGGCCCCTGAAGCTTTCTTT. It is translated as CASIEGGAPEAFF.

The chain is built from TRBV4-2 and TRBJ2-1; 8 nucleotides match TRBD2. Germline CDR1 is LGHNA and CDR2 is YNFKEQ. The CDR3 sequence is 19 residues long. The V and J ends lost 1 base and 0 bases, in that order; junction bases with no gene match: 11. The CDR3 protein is CASSQVRLAGSTSYNEQFF. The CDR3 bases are TGTGCCAGCAGCCAAGTTAGGTTAGCGGGATCGACCTCCTACAATGAGCAGTTCTTC.

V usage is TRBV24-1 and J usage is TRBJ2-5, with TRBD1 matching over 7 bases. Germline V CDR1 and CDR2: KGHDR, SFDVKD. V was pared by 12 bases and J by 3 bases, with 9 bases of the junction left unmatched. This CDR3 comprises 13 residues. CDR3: CAASPGQEETQYF. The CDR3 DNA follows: TGTGCCGCCTCTCCCGGACAGGAAGAGACCCAGTACTTC.

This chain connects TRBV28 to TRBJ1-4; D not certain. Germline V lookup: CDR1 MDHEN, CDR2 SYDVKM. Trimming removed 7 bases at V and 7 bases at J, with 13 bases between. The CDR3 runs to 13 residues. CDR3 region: CASMEVNGEKLFF. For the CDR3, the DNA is TGTGCCAGCATGGAGGTTAACGGTGAAAAACTGTTTTTT.

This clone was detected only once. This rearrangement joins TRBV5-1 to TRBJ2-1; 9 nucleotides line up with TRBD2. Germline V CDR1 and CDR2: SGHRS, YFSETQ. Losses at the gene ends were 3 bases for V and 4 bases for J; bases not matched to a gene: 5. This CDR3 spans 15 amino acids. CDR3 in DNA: TGCGCCAGCAGCTCTTCTAGCGGGGCTTACAATGAGCAGTTCTTC. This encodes CASSSSSGAYNEQFF.

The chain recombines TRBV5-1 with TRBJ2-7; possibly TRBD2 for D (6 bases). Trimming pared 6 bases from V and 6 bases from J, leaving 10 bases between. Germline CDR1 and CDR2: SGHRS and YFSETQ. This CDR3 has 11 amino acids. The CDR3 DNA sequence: TGCGCCAGCAAGGAGGGCGCCGAGCAGTACTTC. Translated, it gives CASKEGAEQYF.

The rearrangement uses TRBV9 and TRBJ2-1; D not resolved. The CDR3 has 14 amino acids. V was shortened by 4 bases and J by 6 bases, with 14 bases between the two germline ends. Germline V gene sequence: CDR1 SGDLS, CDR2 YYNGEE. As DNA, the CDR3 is TGTGCCAGCAGCACACTGACTCCCCCCAATGAGCAGTTCTTC. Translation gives CASSTLTPPNEQFF.

The CDR3 is CASCSGLANEQFF. DNA for the CDR3: TGTGCCAGCTGCTCAGGACTAGCCAATGAGCAGTTCTTC. V is TRBV2 and J is TRBJ2-1; 8 bases align to TRBD2. Germline V lookup: CDR1 SNHLY, CDR2 FYNNEI. The trim removed 8 bases at V and 6 bases at J, leaving 6 bases unmatched. This CDR3 is built from 13 residues.

The CDR3 nucleotides read TGTGCCAGCAGCGTAGACGGGACTAGTTACAATGAGCAGTTCTTC. Translating gives CASSVDGTSYNEQFF. The chain carries TRBV9 and TRBJ2-1, with TRBD2 matching over 8 bases. Unmatched junction bases numbered 3, after V lost 0 bases and J lost 4 bases. This CDR3 comprises 15 residues. Germline CDR1 SGDLS, CDR2 YYNGEE.

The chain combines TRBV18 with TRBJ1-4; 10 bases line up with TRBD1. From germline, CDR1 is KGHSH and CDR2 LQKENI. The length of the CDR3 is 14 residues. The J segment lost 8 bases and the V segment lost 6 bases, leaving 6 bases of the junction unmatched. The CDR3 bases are TGTGCCAGCTCCCCCGGGACAGGGGAAGAAAAACTGTTTTTT. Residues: CASSPGTGEEKLFF. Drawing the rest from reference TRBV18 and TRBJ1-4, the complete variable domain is NAGVMQNPRHLVRRRGQEARLRCSPMKGHSHVYWYRQLPEEGLKFMVYLQKENIIDESGMPKERFSAEFPKEGPSILRIQQVVRGDSAAYFCASSPGTGEEKLFFGSGTQLSVL.

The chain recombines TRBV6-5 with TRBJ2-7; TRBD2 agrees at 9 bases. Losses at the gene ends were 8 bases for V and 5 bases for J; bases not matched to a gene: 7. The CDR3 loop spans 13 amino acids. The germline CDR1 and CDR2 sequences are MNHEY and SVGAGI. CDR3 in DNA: TGTGCCAGCCTAAATAGCGGGAGCAACGAGCAGTACTTC. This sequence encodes CASLNSGSNEQYF.

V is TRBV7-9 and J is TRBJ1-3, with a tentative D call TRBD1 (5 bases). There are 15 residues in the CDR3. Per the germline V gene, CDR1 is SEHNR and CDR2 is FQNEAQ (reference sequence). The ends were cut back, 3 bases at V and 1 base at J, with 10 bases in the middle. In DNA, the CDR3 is TGTGCCAGCAGCTTCGGGGGTAGGTCTGGAAACACCATATATTTT. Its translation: CASSFGGRSGNTIYF.

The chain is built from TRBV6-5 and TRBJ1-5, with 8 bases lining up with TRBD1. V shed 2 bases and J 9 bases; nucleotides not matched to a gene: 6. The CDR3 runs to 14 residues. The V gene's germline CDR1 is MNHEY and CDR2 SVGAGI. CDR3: CASSYRQGKGPQHF. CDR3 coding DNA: TGTGCCAGCAGTTACAGACAGGGGAAGGGGCCCCAGCATTTT.

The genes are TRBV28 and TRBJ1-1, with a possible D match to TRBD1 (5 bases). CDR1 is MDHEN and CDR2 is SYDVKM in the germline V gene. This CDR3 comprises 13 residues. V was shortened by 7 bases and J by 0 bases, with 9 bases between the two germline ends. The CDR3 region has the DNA TGTGCCAGCAAGGCAGGGCTGAACACTGAAGCTTTCTTT. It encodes CASKAGLNTEAFF.

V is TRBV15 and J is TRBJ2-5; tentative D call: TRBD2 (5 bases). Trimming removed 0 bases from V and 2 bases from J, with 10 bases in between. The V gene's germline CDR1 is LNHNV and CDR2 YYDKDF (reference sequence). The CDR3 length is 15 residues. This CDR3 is CATSRDRRGQETQYF. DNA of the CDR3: TGTGCCACCAGCAGAGATCGACGGGGTCAAGAGACCCAGTACTTC.

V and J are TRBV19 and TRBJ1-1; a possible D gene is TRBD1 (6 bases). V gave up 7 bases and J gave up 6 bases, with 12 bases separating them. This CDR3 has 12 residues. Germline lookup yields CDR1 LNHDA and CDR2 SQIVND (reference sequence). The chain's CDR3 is CASMRGWAEAFF. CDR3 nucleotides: TGTGCCAGTATGAGGGGGTGGGCTGAAGCTTTCTTT.

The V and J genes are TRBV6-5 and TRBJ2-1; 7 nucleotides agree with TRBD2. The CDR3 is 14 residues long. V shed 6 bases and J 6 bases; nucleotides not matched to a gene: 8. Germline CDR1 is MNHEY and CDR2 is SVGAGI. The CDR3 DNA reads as TGTGCCAGCAGCCTGTCGGGAGGCGTCAATGAGCAGTTCTTC. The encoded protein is CASSLSGGVNEQFF.

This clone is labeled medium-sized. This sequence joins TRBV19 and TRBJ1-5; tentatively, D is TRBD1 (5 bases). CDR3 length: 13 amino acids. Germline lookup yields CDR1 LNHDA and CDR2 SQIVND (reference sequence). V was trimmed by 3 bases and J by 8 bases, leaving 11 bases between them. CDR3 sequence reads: CASSIQETEPQHF. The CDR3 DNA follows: TGTGCCAGTAGTATCCAGGAGACAGAGCCCCAGCATTTT.